This T cell receptor beta chain stems from a study of regulatory T cells in long-lasting Graves disease. Across the whole study: Treatment with antithyroid drugs for over 5 years, together with positive TSH receptor antibodies, meant persistent Graves' disease. Notes on the study in general: Persistent disease was associated with favored TRBV28 usage and with favored use of TRBJ1-2 and TRBJ2-5. Persistent-disease Graves' patients showed less TCR diversity than new cases.

Trimming took off 1 base at V and 5 bases at J, with 21 bases between the two ends. The germline V gene encodes CDR1 LGHDT and CDR2 YNNKEL (reference sequence). This CDR3 spans 17 amino acids. This clonotype showed up many times. Antigen specificity is unknown. The time point here: persistent/refractory GD, antithyroid drugs over 5 years with positive TRAb. After RNA was extracted from PBMCs, the TCR library was made from it. Clinicians diagnosed Graves' disease using American Thyroid Association guidelines. For TCR beta, libraries came from iRepertoire HTBI primers and Arm-PCR of CDR3 regions. TCRdb independently ran MiXCR on the multiplex PCR reads; one entry per CDR3 protein. The table has over 650,000 distinct CDR3 sequences, 30% seen once; the top ten hold roughly 40%.

V gene TRBV3-1 combines with J gene TRBJ2-7; D possibly corresponds to TRBD2 (5 bases). The sequence was obtained from a female donor with Graves disease. Here the sequenced sample was peripheral blood mononuclear cells (PBMCs), taken when the disease was refractory, from a patient treated with antithyroid drugs. The CDR3 DNA is TGTGCCAGCAGCCAAGGCCGGGCAAACCTCATCGGGGACGAGCAGTACTTC. It encodes CASSQGRANLIGDEQYF.